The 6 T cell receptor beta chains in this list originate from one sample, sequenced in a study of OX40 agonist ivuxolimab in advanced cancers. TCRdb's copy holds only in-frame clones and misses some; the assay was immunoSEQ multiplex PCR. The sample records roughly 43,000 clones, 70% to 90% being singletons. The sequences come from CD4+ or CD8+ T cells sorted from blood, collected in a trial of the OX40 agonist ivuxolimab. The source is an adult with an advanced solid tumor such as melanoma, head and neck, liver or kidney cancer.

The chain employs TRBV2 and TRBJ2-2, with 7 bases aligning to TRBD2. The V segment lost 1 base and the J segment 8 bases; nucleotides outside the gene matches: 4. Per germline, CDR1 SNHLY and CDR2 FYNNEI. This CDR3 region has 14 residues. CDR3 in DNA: TGTGCCAGCAGTGAAGGGACTAGAGTTGGGGAGCTGTTTTTT. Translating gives CASSEGTRVGELFF.

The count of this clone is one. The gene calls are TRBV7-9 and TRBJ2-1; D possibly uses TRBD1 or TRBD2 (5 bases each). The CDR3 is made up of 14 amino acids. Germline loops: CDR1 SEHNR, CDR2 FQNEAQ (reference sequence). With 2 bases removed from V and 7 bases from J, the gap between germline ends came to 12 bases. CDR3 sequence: CASSLRGSGNEQFF. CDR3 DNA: TGTGCCAGCAGCTTAAGGGGTTCGGGGAATGAGCAGTTCTTC.

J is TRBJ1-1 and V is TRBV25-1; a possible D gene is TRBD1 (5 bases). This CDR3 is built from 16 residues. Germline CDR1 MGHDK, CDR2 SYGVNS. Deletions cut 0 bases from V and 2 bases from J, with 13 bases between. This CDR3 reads CASSEYSSGTNTEAFF. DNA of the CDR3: TGTGCCAGCAGTGAATATTCCTCCGGGACCAACACTGAAGCTTTCTTT. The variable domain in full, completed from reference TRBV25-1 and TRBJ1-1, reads EADIYQTPRYLVIGTGKKITLECSQTMGHDKMYWYQQDPGMELHLIHYSYGVNSTEKGDLSSESTVSRIRTEHFPLTLESARPSHTSQYLCASSEYSSGTNTEAFFGQGTRLTVV.

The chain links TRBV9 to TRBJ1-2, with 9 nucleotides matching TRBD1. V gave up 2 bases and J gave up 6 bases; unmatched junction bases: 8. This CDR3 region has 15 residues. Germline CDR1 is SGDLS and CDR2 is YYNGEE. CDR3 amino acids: CASSVFSGQGDGYTF. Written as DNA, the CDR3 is TGTGCCAGCAGCGTCTTCTCGGGACAGGGTGATGGCTACACCTTC.

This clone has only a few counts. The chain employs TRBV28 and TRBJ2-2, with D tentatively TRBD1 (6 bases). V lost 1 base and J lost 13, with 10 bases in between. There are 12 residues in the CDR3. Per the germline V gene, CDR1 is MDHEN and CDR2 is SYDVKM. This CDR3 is CASSLSTGRLFF. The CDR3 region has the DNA TGTGCCAGCAGTTTATCTACAGGGAGGCTGTTTTTT. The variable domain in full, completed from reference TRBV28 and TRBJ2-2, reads DVKVTQSSRYLVKRTGEKVFLECVQDMDHENMFWYRQDPGLGLRLIYFSYDVKMKEKGDIPEGYSVSREKKERFSLILESASTNQTSMYLCASSLSTGRLFFGEGSRLTVL.

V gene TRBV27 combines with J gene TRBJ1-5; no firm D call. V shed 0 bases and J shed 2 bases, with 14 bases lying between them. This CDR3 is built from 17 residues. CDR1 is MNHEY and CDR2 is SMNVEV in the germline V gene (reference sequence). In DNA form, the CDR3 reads TGTGCCAGCAGTTTATCGGCGGGAGGAGTGGGCAATCAGCCCCAGCATTTT. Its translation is CASSLSAGGVGNQPQHF.